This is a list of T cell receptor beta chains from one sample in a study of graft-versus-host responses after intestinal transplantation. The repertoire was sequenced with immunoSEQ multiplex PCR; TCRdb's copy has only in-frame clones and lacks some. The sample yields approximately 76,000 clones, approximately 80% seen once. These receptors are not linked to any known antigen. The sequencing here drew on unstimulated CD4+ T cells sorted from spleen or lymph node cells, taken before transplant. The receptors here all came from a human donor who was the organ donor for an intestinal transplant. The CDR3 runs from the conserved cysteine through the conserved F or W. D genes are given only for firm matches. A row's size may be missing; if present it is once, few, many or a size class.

CDR3 protein: CAWSTGLNQPQHF; CDR3 DNA: TGTGCCTGGAGTACGGGTCTCAATCAGCCCCAGCATTTT; D gene: .; V gene: TRBV30; clone size: .; J gene: TRBJ1-5
CDR3 protein: CASKLTTSGGSETQYF; CDR3 DNA: TGTGCCAGCAAACTAACGACTAGCGGGGGGTCGGAGACCCAGTACTTC; D gene: TRBD2; V gene: TRBV28; clone size: .; J gene: TRBJ2-5
CDR3 protein: CASSQGRLDYGYTF; CDR3 DNA: TGCGCCAGCAGCCAAGGCAGATTGGACTATGGCTACACCTTC; D gene: .; V gene: TRBV4-1; clone size: .; J gene: TRBJ1-2
CDR3 protein: CAWSVKGAGAEAFF; CDR3 DNA: TGTGCCTGGAGTGTGAAGGGGGCAGGAGCTGAAGCTTTCTTT; D gene: TRBD1; V gene: TRBV30; clone size: few; J gene: TRBJ1-1
CDR3 protein: CASTSLGEKLFF; CDR3 DNA: TGTGCCAGCACTAGTCTAGGTGAAAAACTGTTTTTT; D gene: .; V gene: TRBV28; clone size: .; J gene: TRBJ1-4
CDR3 protein: CASSLPLAGATDTQYF; CDR3 DNA: TGTGCCAGCAGCCTCCCACTAGCGGGGGCCACAGATACGCAGTATTTT; D gene: TRBD2; V gene: TRBV5-6; clone size: .; J gene: TRBJ2-3
CDR3 protein: CASSYYPRVANSPLHF; CDR3 DNA: TGTGCCAGCAGTTACTACCCCAGGGTTGCGAATTCACCCCTCCACTTT; D gene: .; V gene: TRBV6-5; clone size: .; J gene: TRBJ1-6
CDR3 protein: CASSPYMLTDTQYF; CDR3 DNA: TGTGCCAGCAGCCCCTATATGTTAACAGATACGCAGTATTTT; D gene: .; V gene: TRBV7-3; clone size: .; J gene: TRBJ2-3
CDR3 protein: CASTWGIRNEQFF; CDR3 DNA: TGTGCCAGCACCTGGGGCATTCGGAATGAGCAGTTCTTC; D gene: .; V gene: TRBV28; clone size: .; J gene: TRBJ2-1
CDR3 protein: CASSPRHNQPQHF; CDR3 DNA: TGTGCCAGCAGTCCCCGACACAATCAGCCCCAGCATTTT; D gene: .; V gene: TRBV28; clone size: .; J gene: TRBJ1-5
CDR3 protein: CASSFAGRTGDEKLFF; CDR3 DNA: TGTGCCAGCAGTTTCGCCGGACGGACAGGGGACGAAAAACTGTTTTTT; D gene: TRBD1; V gene: TRBV27; clone size: .; J gene: TRBJ1-4